A selection of T cell receptor beta chains follows, all from one sample in a study of blood T cell repertoires in COVID-19. Sequencing was performed with immunoSEQ multiplex PCR; in TCRdb, only in-frame clones are kept and a portion is missing. The sample yields some 700,000 clones, more than 80% seen once. The sample was peripheral blood. These receptors were obtained from a woman aged 18-29 years with acute or convalescent COVID-19. The CDR3 runs from the conserved cysteine through the conserved F or W. A D gene is named only where the DNA matches it firmly. Size tells how often a clone was seen (once, few, many) or the class of an expanded clone, and some rows leave it out.

CDR3 DNA: TGTGCCACCAGTGAACGGACAGGGGGCGGCTATGGCTACACCTTC; CDR3 protein: CATSERTGGGYGYTF; clone size: -; D gene: TRBD1; V gene: TRBV24-1; J gene: TRBJ1-2
CDR3 DNA: TGCGCCAGCAGCTGGTCAGGGGACTATAATTCACCCCTCCACTTT; CDR3 protein: CASSWSGDYNSPLHF; clone size: -; D gene: -; V gene: TRBV5-1; J gene: TRBJ1-6
CDR3 DNA: TGTGCCTGGAGCGCCCCCGACAGCCTAATGAAGGAACTGTTTTTT; CDR3 protein: CAWSAPDSLMKELFF; clone size: -; D gene: -; V gene: TRBV30; J gene: TRBJ1-4
CDR3 DNA: TGCGCCAGCAGCAAAGACCGGCCGGGGTCACCCCTCCACTTT; CDR3 protein: CASSKDRPGSPLHF; clone size: -; D gene: -; V gene: TRBV5-1; J gene: TRBJ1-6
CDR3 DNA: TGTGCCAGCAGCTTAACCACTATTGGGAGCAAGACCCAGTACTTC; CDR3 protein: CASSLTTIGSKTQYF; clone size: -; D gene: -; V gene: TRBV7-2; J gene: TRBJ2-5
CDR3 DNA: TGTGCCAGCAGTCCCGTGGGGAGGGGCAATCAGCCCCAGCATTTT; CDR3 protein: CASSPVGRGNQPQHF; clone size: -; D gene: -; V gene: TRBV6-6; J gene: TRBJ1-5
CDR3 DNA: TGTGCCATCAGTGAGGCGGGGGCAAGGAACACTGAAGCTTTCTTT; CDR3 protein: CAISEAGARNTEAFF; clone size: -; D gene: -; V gene: TRBV10-3; J gene: TRBJ1-1
CDR3 DNA: TGTGCCAGCAGCCCCACGGGGGAAGTTCCCTATGGCTACACCTTC; CDR3 protein: CASSPTGEVPYGYTF; clone size: -; D gene: -; V gene: TRBV7-3; J gene: TRBJ1-2
CDR3 DNA: TGTGCCAGCAGCTCGGGACAACCAACTAATGAAAAACTGTTTTTT; CDR3 protein: CASSSGQPTNEKLFF; clone size: -; D gene: -; V gene: TRBV5-5; J gene: TRBJ1-4
CDR3 DNA: TGTGCCAGCAGCTCCCGGGGGAACTATGGCTACACCTTC; CDR3 protein: CASSSRGNYGYTF; clone size: -; D gene: -; V gene: TRBV25-1; J gene: TRBJ1-2
CDR3 DNA: TGTGCCAGCAGTGACGGACAGGTCTATAGCAATCAGCCCCAGCATTTT; CDR3 protein: CASSDGQVYSNQPQHF; clone size: -; D gene: TRBD1; V gene: TRBV6-1; J gene: TRBJ1-5
CDR3 DNA: TGTGCCAGCAGTCCCGGACAAGGCACTGAAGCTTTCTTT; CDR3 protein: CASSPGQGTEAFF; clone size: -; D gene: -; V gene: TRBV6-5; J gene: TRBJ1-1
CDR3 DNA: TGTGCCAGCAGCTTAGATCTAAGGACAGTCTCCTTC; CDR3 protein: CASSLDLRTVSF; clone size: once; D gene: -; V gene: TRBV11-2; J gene: TRBJ2-7
CDR3 DNA: TGTGCCACCAGCGAGAGGACACAGGCGGCGTATAGCAATCAGCCCCAGCATTTT; CDR3 protein: CATSERTQAAYSNQPQHF; clone size: once; D gene: -; V gene: TRBV15; J gene: TRBJ1-5
CDR3 DNA: TGTGCCACCTCGCCTCAAGGGGACAGAAGGATCAATGAGCAGTTCTTC; CDR3 protein: CATSPQGDRRINEQFF; clone size: -; D gene: TRBD1; V gene: TRBV15; J gene: TRBJ2-1
CDR3 DNA: TGTGCCAGCAGCCCCCGACAGGGGACGGAGACCCAGTACTTC; CDR3 protein: CASSPRQGTETQYF; clone size: -; D gene: TRBD1; V gene: TRBV7-9; J gene: TRBJ2-5
CDR3 DNA: TGTGCCAGCAGTTCACCCAGTGTTCCAGGGGGAGAGCAGTACTTC; CDR3 protein: CASSSPSVPGGEQYF; clone size: -; D gene: TRBD1; V gene: TRBV28; J gene: TRBJ2-7
CDR3 DNA: TGTGCCAGCAGCCCTACAGGGCTTTCTGAAGCTTTCTTT; CDR3 protein: CASSPTGLSEAFF; clone size: -; D gene: -; V gene: TRBV7-2; J gene: TRBJ1-1
CDR3 DNA: TGTGCCTGGAGTTTTGGGACAGGGGGTACTGAAGCTTTCTTT; CDR3 protein: CAWSFGTGGTEAFF; clone size: -; D gene: TRBD1; V gene: TRBV30; J gene: TRBJ1-1
CDR3 DNA: TGTGCCAGCCCCCCGGGGGTCTCCTTCACAGATACGCAGTATTTT; CDR3 protein: CASPPGVSFTDTQYF; clone size: -; D gene: -; V gene: TRBV7-9; J gene: TRBJ2-3
CDR3 DNA: TGTGCCAGCAGCCCCTTAGGAGCGGGGGGTATGGATACGCAGTATTTT; CDR3 protein: CASSPLGAGGMDTQYF; clone size: -; D gene: TRBD2; V gene: TRBV11-1; J gene: TRBJ2-3
CDR3 DNA: TGTGCCAGCAGTGATTTGCCTCCGACAGGAGCCTATTCACCCCTCCACTTT; CDR3 protein: CASSDLPPTGAYSPLHF; clone size: -; D gene: -; V gene: TRBV2; J gene: TRBJ1-6
CDR3 DNA: TGTGCCAGCAGCGTAACACTAGCAGGGTACGAGCAGTACTTC; CDR3 protein: CASSVTLAGYEQYF; clone size: once; D gene: -; V gene: TRBV9; J gene: TRBJ2-7
CDR3 DNA: TGTGCCAGCAGTGCGAACAGGGGTACTGAAGCTTTCTTT; CDR3 protein: CASSANRGTEAFF; clone size: -; D gene: TRBD1; V gene: TRBV6-4; J gene: TRBJ1-1
CDR3 DNA: TGCGCCAGCAGCCAGTCAGGCACCAATGAAAAACTGTTTTTT; CDR3 protein: CASSQSGTNEKLFF; clone size: few; D gene: -; V gene: TRBV4-3; J gene: TRBJ1-4
CDR3 DNA: TGTGCCAGTAGTATTACGTCGATTGACTCGTACGAGCAGTACTTC; CDR3 protein: CASSITSIDSYEQYF; clone size: -; D gene: -; V gene: TRBV19; J gene: TRBJ2-7
CDR3 DNA: TGTGCCAGCTCACGACAGGGCAATACTGGAAACACCATATATTTT; CDR3 protein: CASSRQGNTGNTIYF; clone size: once; D gene: TRBD1; V gene: TRBV18; J gene: TRBJ1-3
CDR3 DNA: TGTGCCAGCAGCGTCAGCGGGGGCACAGATACGCAGTATTTT; CDR3 protein: CASSVSGGTDTQYF; clone size: -; D gene: TRBD2; V gene: TRBV6-4; J gene: TRBJ2-3
CDR3 DNA: TGTGCTAGTGCCCGGGGAAGCTCCTACAATGAGCAGTTCTTC; CDR3 protein: CASARGSSYNEQFF; clone size: -; D gene: -; V gene: TRBV12-5; J gene: TRBJ2-1
CDR3 DNA: TGTGCCAGCAGCCCCCGGGACAGGGCCTACGAGCAGTACTTC; CDR3 protein: CASSPRDRAYEQYF; clone size: -; D gene: TRBD1; V gene: TRBV13; J gene: TRBJ2-7
CDR3 DNA: TGTGCCAGCAGTTCTTTATTAAGTACTACCCCATATGGCTACACCTTC; CDR3 protein: CASSSLLSTTPYGYTF; clone size: -; D gene: -; V gene: TRBV6-5; J gene: TRBJ1-2
CDR3 DNA: TGTGCCAGCAGATCGGAGAGCGGGGGGGCCGCTTATACGCAGTATTTT; CDR3 protein: CASRSESGGAAYTQYF; clone size: -; D gene: TRBD2; V gene: TRBV7-2; J gene: TRBJ2-3
CDR3 DNA: TGTGCCGGACTCGTCCAGAGCTCTGGAAACACCATATATTTT; CDR3 protein: CAGLVQSSGNTIYF; clone size: -; D gene: -; V gene: TRBV30; J gene: TRBJ1-3
CDR3 DNA: TGCGCCAGCAGTCAGCCGGGACACCTTAGCAATCAGCCCCAGCATTTT; CDR3 protein: CASSQPGHLSNQPQHF; clone size: -; D gene: -; V gene: TRBV23-1; J gene: TRBJ1-5
CDR3 DNA: TGTGCCTGGTCCTACTCCGGGACTTCCAATGGCTACACCTTC; CDR3 protein: CAWSYSGTSNGYTF; clone size: -; D gene: -; V gene: TRBV30; J gene: TRBJ1-2
CDR3 DNA: TGTGCCAGCAGGACTTCGGGGTTCAACATTGAAAAACTGTTTTTT; CDR3 protein: CASRTSGFNIEKLFF; clone size: once; D gene: -; V gene: TRBV2; J gene: TRBJ1-4
CDR3 DNA: TGTGCCAGCAGTTTATCAGGGACACCCTACGAGCAGTACTTC; CDR3 protein: CASSLSGTPYEQYF; clone size: once; D gene: -; V gene: TRBV27; J gene: TRBJ2-7
CDR3 DNA: TGTGCCAGCAGCCCGGCGGGACAGGAGATTTATGGCTACACCTTC; CDR3 protein: CASSPAGQEIYGYTF; clone size: once; D gene: TRBD1; V gene: TRBV11-2; J gene: TRBJ1-2
CDR3 DNA: TGTGCCAGCAGCAAACCGGGGAATGGCTACACCTTC; CDR3 protein: CASSKPGNGYTF; clone size: -; D gene: -; V gene: TRBV21-1; J gene: TRBJ1-2
CDR3 DNA: TGTGCCAGCAGCCCCGGGACAGGCCTTTCCCCCTATGGCTACACCTTC; CDR3 protein: CASSPGTGLSPYGYTF; clone size: -; D gene: TRBD1; V gene: TRBV14; J gene: TRBJ1-2